This T cell receptor beta chain was found in a study of cytomegalovirus exposure and HLA in healthy donors (dated by TCRdb to 2017 to 2019). Background on the whole study: An earlier analysis of 587 of the donors reported roughly 300 Gb of sequence data and 117 million unique TCR beta sequences from 150 million to 200 million T cells. Roughly 310 gigabases of sequencing data and 80 million or so unique TCR sequences were included in an early release covering about 700 HLA-typed donors. Of the 350 to 450 genotyped donors, roughly 85% fell in the genetic ancestry cluster associated with self-reported Caucasian donors. The aim of the study was to test whether cataloging public T cell receptors could identify signatures of past pathogen exposure. The study used immunosequencing to profile the T cell repertoires of 670 or so subjects and linked those repertoires to cytomegalovirus serostatus. In addition to the first cohort of 666 subjects, a separate validation cohort of over 90 different subjects was used. High-throughput TCR immunosequencing, statistical association of individual TCRs with disease status, and machine learning were combined to predict cytomegalovirus infection status. A later analysis re-examined previously published TCR beta repertoires from about 700 donors and added high-resolution HLA genotyping to investigate patterns of TCR occurrence. Rather than using new phenotypic data, the later analysis identified candidate immune exposures from TCR beta sequences and from how often those sequences occurred across donors. In an earlier analysis of a few hundred of the donors, high-throughput TCR beta sequencing was used to judge whether each TCR beta V gene segment behaved as functional or pseudogenic. Donor age, sex, ethnicity and CMV serostatus were compiled alongside the repertoire data. A later genetic analysis took genome-wide SNP genotypes for about 55% of the 666 donors and used that subset as a discovery cohort. Every discovery cohort repertoire had been produced on one sequencing platform. HLA typing covered class I and class II loci at four-digit resolution. Typing coverage varied by locus: about 629-630 donors for A, B, C, DRB1 and DQB1; roughly 560 for DQA1; over 600 for DPA1; roughly 450 for DPB1. Four to six DR-DQ haplotypes were handled as single units for association and clustering, since linkage in the cohort was strong. Among about 410 genotyped donors of the cohort, an average of about 240,000 unique TCR beta nucleotide sequences was sequenced per donor, of which about 19% were non-productive.

Overall results and qualifications from the work: The earlier analysis of about 600 of the donors excluded approximately 15 rarely observed V segments, including chromosome 9 orphons, because counts were too low. At a false discovery rate of 0.05, a later analysis linked some 17,000 TCR beta sequences to specific HLA alleles. The cohort was sequenced for TCR beta chains only, and without alpha or paired-chain data the features that could be detected were limited. Compared with equally common non-associated chains, HLA-associated TCR beta chains in a later analysis were more clonally expanded and had lower generation probabilities. Most TCR sequences were observed very rarely across donors, whereas some public TCRs were present in many individuals. Because some donors lacked HLA typing at each locus, the association tests relied only on the typed subset. In both the original and validation cohorts, the classifier was reported to diagnose cytomegalovirus status with high specificity and sensitivity. A later genetic analysis reported fewer N-insertions in productive TCRs among donors in an Asian-associated ancestry cluster than the roughly 700-donor mean. Some IMGT-functional V segments, including TRBV6-2 and TRBV6-3, could not be distinguished by the 87-base-pair reads and were therefore excluded. Presence/absence analyses assumed roughly uniform sequencing depth across donors, an assumption that may not hold. The authors suggested that the approach could potentially be generalized to other disease states and immunological phenotypes. An earlier analysis of approximately 500 of the donors showed that most TCR beta V segments appeared in productive rearrangements either about 87% or about 30% of the time, which broadly matched IMGT annotations. In vitro tests confirmed that three of the cytomegalovirus-associated TCR beta chains recognize cytomegalovirus antigens. CMV serostatus was the only immune exposure information available for the cohort. Correlated functional status among segregating V segments might reflect linkage disequilibrium, but an unknown experimental factor could not be ruled out. A further reported finding was that TCR beta sequences accurately predicted the HLA-A and HLA-B alleles for most subjects in the first cohort. In a later analysis, the rate of TCR association differed among HLA loci, with DRB1 alleles having the most associated TCRs and HLA-C alleles having the fewest. In a later genetic analysis, a missense DCLRE1C variant was associated with V-gene and J-gene trimming of TCR beta chains, and the association was replicated in an independent cohort. When HLA alleles, especially DR and DQ, strongly co-occurred, TCR associations were difficult to assign to individual alleles. The sequencing pipeline was judged likely to have produced a cluster of highly shared sequence variants as a technical artifact. Several of the top co-occurrence clusters appeared to be linked to parvovirus B19, influenza, CMV and Epstein-Barr virus, according to a later analysis. The study listed around 160 TCR beta chains as associated with cytomegalovirus. In a later analysis, most CMV-associated TCR beta chains were found to appear HLA-restricted, with HLA associations seemingly driven largely by CMV exposure.

With respect to this clone: The clone's antigen remains unknown. The input lacks base qualities; no much larger clone sits a single base away.

From cysteine to phenylalanine, the CDR3 is 14 amino acids long. Only the CDR3 portion is preserved as DNA: 42 bases, with reading frame beginning at the first base. Looking up the germline V gene yields CDR1 SGHTA and CDR2 FQGNSA. V is clipped by 4 bases and J by 4 bases, and the sequence between their germline boundaries is 13 bases long. The cohort consisted of 600 to 750 healthy bone marrow donors. All cohort members were sampled while nominally healthy, although unrecorded immune exposures were likely present. The donor was CMV seronegative and belonged to the group of 352 seronegative cohort members. Each donor provided a peripheral blood sample, and peripheral blood mononuclear cells were used for TCR beta sequencing. Genomic DNA was extracted from the blood cell samples with the Qiagen DNeasy Blood Extraction Kit. The method was the immunoSEQ multiplex PCR assay. The multiplex PCR relied on a mix of 60 forward primers for TCR Vbeta segments and 13 reverse primers for TCR Jbeta segments. The CDR3 region of rearranged TCR beta genes was amplified from genomic DNA by a multiplex PCR assay. The Illumina HiSeq System was used to sequence the amplified TCR beta libraries as 87-base-pair reads. As for how the authors treated the data: A later analysis tallied around 82 million unique TCR beta chains across the 666 repertoires, and some 10 million of those chains were shared by two or more donors. To remove PCR and sequencing errors, raw reads were error-corrected and collapsed into unique sequences using a nearest-neighbor algorithm that merged closely related sequences. Alignment of CDR3 sequences to IMGT reference sequences was used to assign V, D and J gene segments. For a sequence to be retained, a match of at least six nucleotides to both a V gene segment and a J gene segment was required. A rearrangement counted as productive if the CDR3 had no stop codons and remained in frame with V and J, and every other rearrangement counted as non-productive. Following IMGT convention, CDR3 was defined as the stretch from the second conserved V-encoded cysteine up to the conserved J-encoded phenylalanine. The earlier analysis of 587 of the donors excluded any sequence lacking an unambiguous match to a single V gene segment. An earlier analysis of 500 to 700 of the donors classified V segments as functional when productive rearrangements were above 56.7% and as segregating when the standard deviation between donors was above 5%. A statistical classification framework was built to diagnose cytomegalovirus status from the catalog of TCR beta chain sequences. A later analysis assigned V and J genes by comparing TCR nucleotide sequences with IMGT/GENE-DB human TR gene sequences. The TCRdist pipeline was used in a later analysis to assign CDR3 sequences and most-parsimonious VDJ recombination scenarios. In a later analysis, each TCR beta chain was defined by its CDR3 amino acid sequence together with its V-gene family, and reads lacking a unique V-gene family were excluded. A later analysis removed 592 highly shared, low-generation-probability nucleotide sequences to deal with suspected cross-contamination and a sequencing artifact. For each public chain, a later analysis derived a clonal expansion index from normalized ranks of inferred template counts within each repertoire. In a later analysis, generation probabilities were computed with a VDJ recombination model fitted to out-of-frame rearrangements, and the resulting probabilities were checked against IGoR. In a later analysis, TCR-TCR, TCR-HLA and TCR-CMV co-occurrence was scored with hypergeometric tests, and a repertoire-size bias correction was applied to TCR pairs. In a later analysis, false discovery rates were estimated by permuting HLA or CMV assignments 20 times. In a later analysis, co-occurring TCRs were grouped using DBSCAN, with TCRdist sequence similarity added in when clustering inside HLA-allele-positive subsets. Repertoires with fewer than 30,000 or more than 120,000 public chains were left out of co-occurrence clustering, as were several repertoires with anomalous nucleotide sharing. Not all clones reach the TCRdb copy of this immuneACCESS table, which keeps in-frame sequences only. Checked studies attribute under half of the gap to unresolved V genes and leave the rest unexplained. V, J and clone size were drawn from that table, and D and trimming were deduced from the DNA. This sample is represented by about 170,000 clones; 80% to 85% of them were singletons. Of the sample, about 2% falls within the top ten clones.

The source of this sequence is a male donor in good health and CMV-seronegative. Sequences were obtained from PBMCs. The V and J segments used are TRBV7-2 and TRBJ1-1, with TRBD1 tentatively as D gene (6 bases match). The CDR3 corresponds to CASSSTGWGTEAFF. Read as DNA, the sequence is TGTGCCAGCAGCTCAACAGGGTGGGGCACTGAAGCTTTCTTT.